The text below deals with one T cell receptor beta chain. The data belong to a study of patients and donors after allogeneic stem cell transplantation. Germline lookup yields CDR1 MGHRA and CDR2 YSYEKL. V lost 1 base to trimming and J lost 2 bases, with 9 bases between them. CDR3 length equals 15 residues. TCRdb redid the calling of the RT-PCR reads with MiXCR, one entry per CDR3 protein. The table includes about a million distinct CDR3 sequences, over 15% detected once. This sequence was found in a human donor who was either an allogeneic HSCT recipient or a stem cell or donor lymphocyte infusion donor (not recorded which). It is not recorded whose cells these are; they may come from a transplant donor. The V gene is TRBV4-1, the J gene TRBJ1-3; possible D gene TRBD1, 5 bases. Specimen: blood, either unsorted or a sorted T cell fraction (not recorded which). The CDR3: CASSQATETGNTIYF. In nucleotides, the CDR3 is TGCGCCAGCAGCCAAGCGACAGAGACTGGAAACACCATATATTTT.